What follows are 13 T cell receptor beta chains derived from one specimen sequenced in a study of blood T cell repertoires in COVID-19. The data were produced by immunoSEQ multiplex PCR, yet TCRdb's version contains in-frame clones alone and is incomplete. This table has 150,000 to 200,000 clones, roughly 84% appearing once. Sequencing was performed on peripheral blood. The receptors stem from a woman aged 55-69 years with acute or convalescent COVID-19.

This chain joins TRBV10-3 and TRBJ1-5; TRBD1 matches 11 bases. The CDR3 consists of 15 residues. From germline, CDR1 is ENHRY and CDR2 SYGVKD. The junction had 3 bases not matched to a gene; V was cut back by 2 bases and J by 6 bases. CDR3 DNA sequence: TGTGCCATCAGTGAGGGACAGGGGGCCGGTCAGCCCCAGCATTTT. It codes for CAISEGQGAGQPQHF.

The chain combines TRBV9 with TRBJ1-6, with D possibly being TRBD1 (6 bases). V was cut by 0 bases and J by 3 bases, with 13 bases left in between. The CDR3 is made up of 17 amino acids. Germline V gene data show CDR1 as SGDLS and CDR2 as YYNGEE. In DNA, the CDR3 is TGTGCCAGCAGCGTAGCCCGACAGGTTGACTATAATTCACCCCTCCACTTT. Translating gives CASSVARQVDYNSPLHF. The variable domain in full, with the rest retrieved from reference TRBV9 and TRBJ1-6, is DSGVTQTPKHLITATGQRVTLRCSPRSGDLSVYWYQQSLDQGLQFLIQYYNGEERAKGNILERFSAQQFPDLHSELNLSSLELGDSALYFCASSVARQVDYNSPLHFGNGTRLTVT.

V usage is TRBV2 and J usage is TRBJ1-6; TRBD1 matches at 10 bases. This CDR3 is built from 14 residues. V was pared by 5 bases and J by 10 bases, with 5 bases of the junction left unmatched. In germline, CDR1 is SNHLY, CDR2 FYNNEI. In DNA form, the CDR3 reads TGTGCCAGCAGTATTGACAGGGGGCCGTCACCCCTCCACTTT. Translation: CASSIDRGPSPLHF.

The genes are TRBV4-3 and TRBJ1-1; D is uncertain. The CDR3 has 13 amino acids. CDR1 is LGHNA, CDR2 YSLEER, per germline. The V and J ends lost 3 bases and 3 bases respectively, with 8 bases between them. The CDR3 here is CASSQRSYTEAFF. CDR3 nucleotide sequence: TGCGCCAGCAGCCAGCGTTCGTACACTGAAGCTTTCTTT.

This rearrangement joins TRBV27 to TRBJ2-5, with D possibly being TRBD1 (6 bases). The CDR3 is 15 residues long. The ends were cut back, 5 bases at V and 5 bases at J, with 18 bases in the middle. Germline lookup yields CDR1 MNHEY and CDR2 SMNVEV (reference sequence). The CDR3, as DNA: TGTGCCAGCAGTCCCACCTACAGGGTCGAGGAGACCCAGTACTTC. This encodes CASSPTYRVEETQYF.

The chain employs TRBV5-1 and TRBJ1-3; D possibly corresponds to TRBD1 (5 bases). In germline, CDR1 is SGHRS, CDR2 YFSETQ. Trimming stripped 0 bases from V and 0 bases from J, with 10 bases between. The CDR3 totals 16 residues. The DNA for the CDR3 is TGCGCCAGCAGCTTGGGCGGCACAGGCTCTGGAAACACCATATATTTT. Translating gives CASSLGGTGSGNTIYF.

The chain carries TRBV3-1 (or the pseudogene TRBV3-2) and TRBJ2-5, with TRBD2 matching over 7 bases. The CDR3 has 15 residues. V lost 4 bases, J lost 2 bases, and 7 bases stayed unmatched. The germline V gene has CDR1 LGHDT and CDR2 YNNKEL (reference sequence). CDR3 sequence: CASSPLAGVQETQYF. For the CDR3, the DNA is TGTGCCAGCAGCCCCTTGGCGGGGGTTCAAGAGACCCAGTACTTC.

This clone was observed once. V gene TRBV29-1 combines with J gene TRBJ2-2; 8 bases map to TRBD2. In germline, CDR1 is SQVTM, CDR2 ANQGSEA. The CDR3 sequence is 15 residues long. V dropped 1 base and J dropped 4; count of bases not matched to a gene: 5. The CDR3 sequence: CSVEGTGGPTGELFF. CDR3 in DNA: TGCAGCGTTGAAGGCACGGGGGGGCCCACCGGGGAGCTGTTTTTT.

This sequence joins TRBV5-1 and TRBJ1-1; tentatively, D is TRBD1 (5 bases). This CDR3 is 14 amino acids long. Germline V CDR1 and CDR2: SGHRS, YFSETQ. V gave up 2 bases and J gave up 1 base, with 9 bases separating them. CDR3 in amino acids: CASSLGATNTEAFF. The CDR3 DNA reads TGCGCCAGCAGCTTAGGGGCAACGAACACTGAAGCTTTCTTT.

This sequence joins TRBV7-3 and TRBJ2-2; D is possibly TRBD1 (5 bases). Looked up from germline, CDR1 is SGHTA and CDR2 is FQGTGA. Trimming shortened V by 4 bases and J by 5 bases, and 11 bases separated the two germline ends. CDR3 size: 14 residues. CDR3 DNA sequence: TGTGCCAGCAGCTCAGAACAGGTGACCGGGGAGCTGTTTTTT. Amino acid sequence: CASSSEQVTGELFF.

This clone is a singleton in its sample. The rearrangement joins TRBV27 to TRBJ2-1, with D unresolved. Per the germline V gene, CDR1 is MNHEY and CDR2 is SMNVEV (reference sequence). CDR3 size: 13 residues. V lost 3 bases and J lost 4, with 7 bases in between. The CDR3 DNA reads TGTGCCAGCAGTTTTACAGATTACAATGAGCAGTTCTTC. Amino acid sequence: CASSFTDYNEQFF.

The CDR3 sequence is CASSPMGGTYEQYF. In nucleotides, the CDR3 is TGTGCCAGCAGCCCGATGGGGGGAACCTACGAGCAGTACTTC. The rearrangement links TRBV3-1 (or the pseudogene TRBV3-2) to TRBJ2-7, with TRBD2 as a possible D gene (6 bases). From germline, CDR1 is LGHDT and CDR2 YNNKEL (reference sequence). The length of the CDR3 is 14 residues. V lost 4 bases to trimming and J lost 2 bases, with 12 bases between them.

This clone was observed a single time. The chain couples TRBV6-6 to TRBJ1-5; 10 nucleotides align to TRBD1. The J segment lost 5 bases and the V segment lost 6 bases, leaving 4 bases of the junction unmatched. CDR1 is MNHNY, CDR2 SVGAGI, per germline (reference sequence). The CDR3 has 14 residues. This chain's CDR3 is CASRGQGRDQPQHF. The CDR3 DNA is TGTGCCAGCAGGGGACAGGGGCGTGATCAGCCCCAGCATTTT.